This TCR beta chain was sequenced in a study of patients and donors after allogeneic stem cell transplantation (dated by TCRdb to the early 2020s). Library preparation employed RT-PCR. Instrument on record: NextSeq 550. In TCRdb, the public reads were trimmed at Q25 with fastp and aligned with MiXCR, with productive beta chains retained. Rows are unified per CDR3 protein, each entry keeping the most common DNA and genes. This sample gives approximately 430,000 distinct CDR3 sequences in total; more than 15% of them show up just once. In total, the top ten clones hold around 6.8% of the sample. From the cysteine up to the phenylalanine, the CDR3 has a length of 12 residues. Only the CDR3 portion is preserved as DNA: 36 bases, with reading frame beginning at the first base. V and J lose 3 bases and 7 bases, and a span of 10 bases separates them. This clonotype was detected ten times or more. Its antigen has not been determined. The sample holds no much larger clone one base away, and base qualities are not on file.

The sequencing sample was made of blood, either unsorted or a sorted T cell fraction (not recorded which). The TCR was taken from a human donor who was either an allogeneic HSCT recipient or a stem cell or donor lymphocyte infusion donor (not recorded which). It is not recorded whose cells these are; they may come from a transplant donor. The chain was built from TRBV12-3 or TRBV12-4 and TRBJ2-7, with no reliable assignment of the D segment. The CDR3 protein is CASSFVTLEQYF. The DNA sequence is TGTGCCAGCAGTTTTGTCACCCTAGAGCAGTACTTC.